This T cell receptor beta chain was sequenced for a study of CD8 T cells in Susac syndrome. Germline CDR1 and CDR2: LNHNV and YYDKDF (reference sequence). The CDR3 is made up of 15 amino acids. Trimming at V came to 3 bases and at J to 5 bases, leaving 8 bases not matched to a gene. RNA totalling about 0.5 to 1 ug underwent reverse transcription with random hexamers. TCRdb itself ran the immunoSEQ multiplex PCR reads through MiXCR, one entry per CDR3 protein. The sample holds 56,000 or so distinct CDR3 sequences, over 90% seen once. The sample consisted of CD8+ T cells from PBMCs. This receptor was identified in a human donor with Susac syndrome. The rearrangement joins TRBV15 to TRBJ2-5, with 8 positions matching TRBD1. CDR3 protein: CATSRARQGTETQYF. The CDR3 nucleotides are TGTGCCACCAGCAGGGCAAGACAGGGGACGGAGACCCAGTACTTC.